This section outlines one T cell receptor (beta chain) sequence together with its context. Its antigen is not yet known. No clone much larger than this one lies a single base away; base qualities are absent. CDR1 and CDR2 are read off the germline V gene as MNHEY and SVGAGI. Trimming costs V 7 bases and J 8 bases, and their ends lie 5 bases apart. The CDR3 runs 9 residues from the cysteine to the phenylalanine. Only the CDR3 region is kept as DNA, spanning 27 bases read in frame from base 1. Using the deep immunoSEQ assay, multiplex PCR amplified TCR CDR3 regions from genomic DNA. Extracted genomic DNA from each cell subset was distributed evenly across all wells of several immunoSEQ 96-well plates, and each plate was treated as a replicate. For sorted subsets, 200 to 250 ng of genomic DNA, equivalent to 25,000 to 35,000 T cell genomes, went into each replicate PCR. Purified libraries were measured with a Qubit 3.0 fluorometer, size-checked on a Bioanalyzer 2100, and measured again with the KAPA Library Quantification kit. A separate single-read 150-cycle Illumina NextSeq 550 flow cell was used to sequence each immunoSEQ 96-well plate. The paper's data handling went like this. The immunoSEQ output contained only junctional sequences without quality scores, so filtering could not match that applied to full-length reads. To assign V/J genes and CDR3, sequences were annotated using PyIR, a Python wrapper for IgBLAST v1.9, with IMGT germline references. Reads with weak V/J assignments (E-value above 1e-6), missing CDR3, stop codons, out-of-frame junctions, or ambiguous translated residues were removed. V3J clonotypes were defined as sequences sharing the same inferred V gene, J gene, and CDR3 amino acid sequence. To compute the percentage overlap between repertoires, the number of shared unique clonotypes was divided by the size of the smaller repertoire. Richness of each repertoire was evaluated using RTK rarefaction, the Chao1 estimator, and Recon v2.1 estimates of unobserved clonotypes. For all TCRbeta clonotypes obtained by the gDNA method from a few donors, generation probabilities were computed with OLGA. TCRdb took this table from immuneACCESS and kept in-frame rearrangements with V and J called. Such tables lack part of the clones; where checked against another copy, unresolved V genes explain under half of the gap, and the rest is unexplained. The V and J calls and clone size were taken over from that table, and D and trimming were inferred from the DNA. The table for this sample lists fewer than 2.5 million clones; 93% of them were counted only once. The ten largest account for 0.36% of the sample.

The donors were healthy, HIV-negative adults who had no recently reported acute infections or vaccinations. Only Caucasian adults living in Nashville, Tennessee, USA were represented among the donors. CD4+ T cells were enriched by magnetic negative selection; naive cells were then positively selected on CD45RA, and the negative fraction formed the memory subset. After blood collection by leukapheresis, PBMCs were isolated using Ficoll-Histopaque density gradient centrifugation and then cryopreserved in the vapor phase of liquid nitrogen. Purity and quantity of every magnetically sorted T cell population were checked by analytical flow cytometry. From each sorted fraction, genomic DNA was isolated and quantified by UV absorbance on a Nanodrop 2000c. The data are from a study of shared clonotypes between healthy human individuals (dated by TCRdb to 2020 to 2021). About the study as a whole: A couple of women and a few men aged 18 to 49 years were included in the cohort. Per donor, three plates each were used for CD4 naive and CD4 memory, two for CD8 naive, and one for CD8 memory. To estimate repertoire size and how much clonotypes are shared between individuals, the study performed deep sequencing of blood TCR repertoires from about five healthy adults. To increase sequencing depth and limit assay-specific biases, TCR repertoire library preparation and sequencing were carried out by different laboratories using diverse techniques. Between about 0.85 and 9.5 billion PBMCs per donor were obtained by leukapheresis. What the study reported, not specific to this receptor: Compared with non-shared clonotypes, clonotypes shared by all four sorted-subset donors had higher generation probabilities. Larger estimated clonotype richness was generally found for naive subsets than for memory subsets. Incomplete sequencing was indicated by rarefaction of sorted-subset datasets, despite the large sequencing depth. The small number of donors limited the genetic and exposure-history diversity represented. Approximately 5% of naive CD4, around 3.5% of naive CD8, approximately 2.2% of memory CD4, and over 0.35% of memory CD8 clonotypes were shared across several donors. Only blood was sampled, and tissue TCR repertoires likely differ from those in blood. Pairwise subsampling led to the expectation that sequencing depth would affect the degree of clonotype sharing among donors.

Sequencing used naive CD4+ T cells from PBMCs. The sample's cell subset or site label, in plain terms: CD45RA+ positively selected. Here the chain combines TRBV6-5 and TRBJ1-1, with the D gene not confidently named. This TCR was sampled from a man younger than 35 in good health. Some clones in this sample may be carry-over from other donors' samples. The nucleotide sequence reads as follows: TGTGCCAGCATTGGAGAAGCTTTCTTT. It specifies CASIGEAFF.